What follows is one T cell receptor beta chain and its context. Its antigen is not identified. TCRdb reprocessed the reads via MiXCR and lists one record per CDR3 protein. In the table there are some 940,000 distinct CDR3 sequences, 30% to 40% of which are singletons. This CDR3 has 14 residues. Germline-derived CDR1 and CDR2 are KGHDR and SFDVKD. V lost 8 bases and J 4 bases, leaving 14 bases between the germline ends. This sample was included in a study of T cell repertoires in cytomegalovirus infection. Study context: Both CMV infection and a matching HLA type were indicated by public TCR beta signatures. Study-wide findings and caveats: HLA-C-restricted CMV clonotypes gave the most frequent clonotype in two of eight donors.

Sequences were derived from cultured CD8+ T cells from PBMCs, sampled from culture after CMV antigen stimulation. The TCR was taken from a human donor in good health (CMV status not recorded). Some clones in this sample may be carry-over from other donors' samples. The chain combines TRBV24-1 with TRBJ2-1; D perhaps matches TRBD2 (7 bases). This CDR3 is CATTGGRVYNEQFF. In nucleotides, the CDR3 is TGTGCCACCACGGGGGGCAGAGTGTACAATGAGCAGTTCTTC.